This entry features one T cell receptor beta chain sequence. The antigen is undetermined. No infections or other immune events were documented during collection. The sample is drawn from a study of identifying expanded T cells in peripheral blood. Using immunoSEQ multiplex PCR, the repertoire was profiled, and TCRdb retains in-frame clones only, with some absent. The repertoire includes fewer than 85,000 clones, over 75% of them detected once, and around 2.7% sits in the top ten. Study-wide points: Roughly two-week clone count variance significantly increased as total template count grew. Over about two and four weeks, about 15 and 19 clones changed, versus around 1.3 between replicates.

The TCR originated in a person aged 18-70 years in good health. Sequenced input: blood.

This CDR3 is CASSVEGLVNEQFF. Written as DNA, the CDR3 is TGTGCCAGCAGCGTAGAGGGACTAGTAAATGAGCAGTTCTTC. The V gene is TRBV9, the J gene TRBJ2-1, with TRBD2 matching 8 bases. Germline values: CDR1 SGDLS, CDR2 YYNGEE. The V and J ends lost 0 bases and 7 bases, in that order; junction bases with no gene match: 3. This CDR3 has 14 amino acids. Based on the CDR3 plus reference TRBV9 and TRBJ2-1, the full variable domain is DSGVTQTPKHLITATGQRVTLRCSPRSGDLSVYWYQQSLDQGLQFLIQYYNGEERAKGNILERFSAQQFPDLHSELNLSSLELGDSALYFCASSVEGLVNEQFFGPGTRLTVL.